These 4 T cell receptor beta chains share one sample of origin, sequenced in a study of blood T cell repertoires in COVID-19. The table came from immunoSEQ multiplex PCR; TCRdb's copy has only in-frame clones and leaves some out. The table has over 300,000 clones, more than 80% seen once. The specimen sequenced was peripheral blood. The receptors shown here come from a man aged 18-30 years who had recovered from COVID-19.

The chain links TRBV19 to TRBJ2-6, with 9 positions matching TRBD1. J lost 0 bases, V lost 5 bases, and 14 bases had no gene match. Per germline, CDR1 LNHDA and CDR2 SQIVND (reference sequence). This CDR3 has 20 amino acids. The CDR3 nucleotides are TGTGCCAGTAGTCCTTCTCCCGACAGGGGGTTGAGCTCTGGGGCCAACGTCCTGACTTTC. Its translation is CASSPSPDRGLSSGANVLTF.

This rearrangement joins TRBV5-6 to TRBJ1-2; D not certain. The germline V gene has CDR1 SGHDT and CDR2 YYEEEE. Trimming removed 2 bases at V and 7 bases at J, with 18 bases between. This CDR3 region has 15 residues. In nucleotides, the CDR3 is TGTGCCAGCAGCTTCGACTGGACCGTGCGGGGTGGCTACACCTTC. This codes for CASSFDWTVRGGYTF.

The CDR3 nucleotides are TGTGCCAGCAGCCAAGTGACCCCTTCAGTGAGGACAGGGGAGACCCAGTACTTC. This sequence encodes CASSQVTPSVRTGETQYF. V and J are TRBV14 and TRBJ2-5; 8 positions agree with TRBD1. Looked up from germline, CDR1 is SGHDN and CDR2 is FVKESK. V was pared by 1 base and J by 5 bases, with 15 bases of the junction left unmatched. The CDR3 has 18 amino acids.

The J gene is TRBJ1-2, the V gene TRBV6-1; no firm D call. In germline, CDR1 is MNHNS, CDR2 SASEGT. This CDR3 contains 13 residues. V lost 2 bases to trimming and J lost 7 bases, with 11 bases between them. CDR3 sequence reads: CASSESERLGYTF. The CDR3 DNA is TGTGCCAGCAGTGAAAGCGAGCGTCTTGGCTACACCTTC.